These T cell receptor beta chains were read from a single sample in a study of response to subunit inactivated influenza vaccine. MiXCR, applied by TCRdb to the RT-PCR reads, yields one record per CDR3 protein. The data hold roughly 150,000 distinct CDR3 sequences, with approximately 11% observed a single time. The input for sequencing was non-naive T cells sorted from PBMCs, taken 35 to 45 days after vaccination. These receptors originate from a man over 45 who received an inactivated influenza vaccine. The CDR3 runs from the conserved cysteine through the conserved F or W. D genes are given only for firm matches. Only some rows state a clone size, as once, few, many or a class for expanded clones.

j_gene: TRBJ2-7; v_gene: TRBV6-1; d_gene: -; abundance: -; CDR3aa: CASTKGRDSYEQYF; CDR3nt: TGTGCCAGCACCAAAGGTCGGGACTCCTACGAGCAGTACTTC
j_gene: TRBJ1-2; v_gene: TRBV28; d_gene: -; abundance: -; CDR3aa: CASSLRVADYTF; CDR3nt: TGTGCCAGCAGTTTACGGGTGGCAGACTACACCTTC
j_gene: TRBJ2-2; v_gene: TRBV4-2; d_gene: -; abundance: many; CDR3aa: CASSQAYPNTGELFF; CDR3nt: TGTGCCAGCAGCCAAGCTTACCCGAACACCGGGGAGCTGTTTTTT
j_gene: TRBJ1-6; v_gene: TRBV7-2; d_gene: -; abundance: few; CDR3aa: CASSLGGWIDSPLHF; CDR3nt: TGTGCCAGCAGCTTAGGGGGTTGGATTGATTCACCCCTCCACTTT
j_gene: TRBJ2-5; v_gene: TRBV3-1; d_gene: TRBD2; abundance: few; CDR3aa: CASSQDLMAGGQETQYF; CDR3nt: TGTGCCAGCAGCCAAGACCTTATGGCGGGGGGGCAGGAGACCCAGTACTTC
j_gene: TRBJ2-7; v_gene: TRBV27; d_gene: TRBD2; abundance: many; CDR3aa: CASRRRAGTSGSYEQYF; CDR3nt: TGTGCCAGCAGGCGCCGCGCGGGGACTAGCGGTTCCTACGAGCAGTACTTC
j_gene: TRBJ2-7; v_gene: TRBV7-2; d_gene: -; abundance: few; CDR3aa: CASSLTGLDTYEQYF; CDR3nt: TGTGCCAGCAGCTTGACTGGGCTCGATACCTACGAGCAGTACTTC
j_gene: TRBJ1-3; v_gene: TRBV4-2; d_gene: -; abundance: -; CDR3aa: CASSQDFGSSGNTIYF; CDR3nt: TGTGCCAGCAGCCAAGATTTTGGGTCCTCTGGAAACACCATATATTTT
j_gene: TRBJ2-7; v_gene: TRBV4-2; d_gene: -; abundance: -; CDR3aa: CASSRQGSGGSYEQYF; CDR3nt: TGTGCCAGCAGCCGGCAAGGGAGTGGGGGCTCCTACGAGCAGTACTTC
j_gene: TRBJ2-7; v_gene: TRBV28; d_gene: -; abundance: -; CDR3aa: CASTIRGAGLGYEQYF; CDR3nt: TGTGCCAGCACGATTCGGGGTGCTGGTCTTGGCTACGAGCAGTACTTC
j_gene: TRBJ2-2; v_gene: TRBV4-2; d_gene: -; abundance: -; CDR3aa: CASSHQIGFANTGELFF; CDR3nt: TGTGCCAGCAGCCACCAGATAGGGTTCGCGAACACCGGGGAGCTGTTTTTT
j_gene: TRBJ1-5; v_gene: TRBV5-1; d_gene: -; abundance: -; CDR3aa: CASSLAGDNQPQHF; CDR3nt: TGCGCCAGCAGCTTGGCCGGTGACAATCAGCCCCAGCATTTT
j_gene: TRBJ2-1; v_gene: TRBV3-1; d_gene: TRBD2; abundance: -; CDR3aa: CASRLAGTEQFF; CDR3nt: TGTGCCAGCAGACTAGCGGGTACTGAGCAGTTCTTC
j_gene: TRBJ1-1; v_gene: TRBV7-9; d_gene: TRBD1; abundance: few; CDR3aa: CASNRDRVTEAFF; CDR3nt: TGTGCCAGCAACCGGGACAGGGTCACTGAAGCTTTCTTT
j_gene: TRBJ2-1; v_gene: TRBV7-2; d_gene: TRBD2; abundance: many; CDR3aa: CASSFSGGSNEQFF; CDR3nt: TGTGCCAGCAGCTTTAGCGGGGGTTCCAATGAGCAGTTCTTC
j_gene: TRBJ2-7; v_gene: TRBV14; d_gene: TRBD1; abundance: -; CDR3aa: CASSQAEQGTRYF; CDR3nt: TGTGCCAGCAGCCAAGCCGAACAGGGGACCAGGTACTTC
j_gene: TRBJ2-7; v_gene: TRBV5-1; d_gene: TRBD2; abundance: medium-sized; CDR3aa: CASSFIEGLAGSEQYF; CDR3nt: TGCGCCAGCAGCTTCATTGAGGGACTAGCGGGGAGTGAGCAGTACTTC
j_gene: TRBJ2-7; v_gene: TRBV7-2; d_gene: TRBD2; abundance: -; CDR3aa: CASSSSRLAGAQYF; CDR3nt: TGTGCCAGCAGCTCATCTAGACTAGCGGGGGCTCAGTACTTC
j_gene: TRBJ2-1; v_gene: TRBV12-3/TRBV12-4; d_gene: -; abundance: few; CDR3aa: CASSFARGEQFF; CDR3nt: TGTGCCAGCAGTTTTGCAAGGGGTGAGCAGTTCTTC
j_gene: TRBJ2-2; v_gene: TRBV6-1; d_gene: -; abundance: many; CDR3aa: CASSPGADTGELFF; CDR3nt: TGTGCCAGCAGTCCAGGGGCCGACACCGGGGAGCTGTTTTTT
j_gene: TRBJ1-5; v_gene: TRBV4-2; d_gene: -; abundance: few; CDR3aa: CASSQGQQGNQPQHF; CDR3nt: TGTGCCAGCAGCCAAGGCCAACAAGGCAATCAGCCCCAGCATTTT
j_gene: TRBJ1-2; v_gene: TRBV5-1; d_gene: -; abundance: many; CDR3aa: CASSRSPVGGDGYTF; CDR3nt: TGCGCCAGCAGCCGCAGCCCAGTGGGGGGCGATGGCTACACCTTC